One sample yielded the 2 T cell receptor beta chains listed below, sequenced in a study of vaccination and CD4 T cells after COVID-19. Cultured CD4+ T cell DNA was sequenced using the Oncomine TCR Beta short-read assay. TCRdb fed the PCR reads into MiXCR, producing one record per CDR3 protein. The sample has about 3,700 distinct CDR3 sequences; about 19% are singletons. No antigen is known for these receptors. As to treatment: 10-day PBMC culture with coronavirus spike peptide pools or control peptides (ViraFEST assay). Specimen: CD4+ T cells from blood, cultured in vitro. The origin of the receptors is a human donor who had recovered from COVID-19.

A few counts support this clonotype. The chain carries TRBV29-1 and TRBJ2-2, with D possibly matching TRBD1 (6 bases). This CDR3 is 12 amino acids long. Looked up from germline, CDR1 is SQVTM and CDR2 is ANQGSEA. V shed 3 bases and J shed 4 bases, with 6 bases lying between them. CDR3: CSVDRGTGELFF. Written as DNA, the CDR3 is TGCAGCGTTGACAGGGGCACCGGGGAGCTGTTTTTT.

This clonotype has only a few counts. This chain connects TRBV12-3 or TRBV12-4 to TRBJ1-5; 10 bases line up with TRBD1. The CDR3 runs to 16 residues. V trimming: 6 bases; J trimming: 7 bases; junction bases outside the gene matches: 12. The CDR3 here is CASRGSGTGERQPQHF. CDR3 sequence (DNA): TGTGCCAGCAGAGGGTCCGGGACAGGGGAAAGGCAGCCCCAGCATTTT.